The text below deals with one T cell receptor (beta chain). This sample is part of a study of blood T cell repertoires in COVID-19. Per the authors' pipeline: Amplification of reference gene primers was used by the study to estimate nucleated cell counts. Libraries were prepared by immunoSEQ multiplex PCR; TCRdb keeps only in-frame clonotypes and omits some of them. That table furnishes V, J and clone size, whereas the DNA furnished D and trimming. The repertoire includes under 350,000 clones, around 92% of them detected once, and 1.9% sits in the top ten. V dropped 2 bases and J dropped 0 bases, with 8 bases sitting between them. In germline, CDR1 is LNHDA, CDR2 SQIVND (reference sequence). The CDR3 spans 14 residues.

Sequencing was carried out using PBMCs or T cells enriched from blood (not recorded which). This receptor was identified in a woman aged 60 to 75 who had recovered from COVID-19. The V and J genes are TRBV19 and TRBJ2-7; no clear D gene. CDR3 nucleotides: TGTGCCAGTAGTATACAAGCACTCTCCTACGAGCAGTACTTC. Translated, it gives CASSIQALSYEQYF.